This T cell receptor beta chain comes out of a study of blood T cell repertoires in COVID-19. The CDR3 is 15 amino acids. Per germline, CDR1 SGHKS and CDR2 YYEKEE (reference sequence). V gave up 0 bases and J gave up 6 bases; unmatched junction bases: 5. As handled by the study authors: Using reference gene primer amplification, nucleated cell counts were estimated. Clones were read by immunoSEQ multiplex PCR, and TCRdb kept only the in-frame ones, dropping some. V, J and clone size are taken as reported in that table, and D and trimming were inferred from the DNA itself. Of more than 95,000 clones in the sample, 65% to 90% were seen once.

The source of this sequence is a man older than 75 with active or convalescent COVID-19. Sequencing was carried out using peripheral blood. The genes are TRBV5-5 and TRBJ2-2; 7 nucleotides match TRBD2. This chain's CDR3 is CASSLERAGAGELFF. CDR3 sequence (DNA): TGTGCCAGCAGCTTGGAGAGGGCGGGAGCCGGGGAGCTGTTTTTT.